This paragraph covers one TCR beta chain sequence. Its specificity is unknown. This sample stems from a study of cytomegalovirus exposure and HLA in healthy donors. The CDR3 has 15 residues. J gave up 0 bases and V 5 bases, and 7 bases lay outside the gene matches. Germline values: CDR1 SGHRS, CDR2 YFSETQ. Donors came from a validation cohort of over a hundred subjects, distinct from the first 666-subject cohort. The protocol was immunoSEQ multiplex PCR, while the TCRdb copy is restricted to in-frame clones and leaves out a portion. The sample contains some 150,000 clones, roughly 93% of which appear only once. General study points: In the 130 or so validation repertoires, approximately 94% of cluster scores exceeded 0, per a later analysis. The study flagged fewer than 200 TCR beta chains as cytomegalovirus-associated. Specific recognition of CMV antigens was confirmed in vitro for a few chains (all CMV-associated).

Sequencing was done on a sample of PBMCs. The TCR originated in a man aged 18 to 30 in good health and CMV-seropositive. This chain links TRBV5-1 with TRBJ2-7; 8 bases agree with TRBD2. The CDR3 loop reads CASSHPTSGSYEQYF. The CDR3 DNA reads TGCGCCAGCAGTCACCCCACTAGCGGCTCCTACGAGCAGTACTTC.